The TCR beta chain described here comes from a study of Ad26.COV2.S vaccination and SARS-CoV-2 variants. Measured with immunoSEQ multiplex PCR; TCRdb has only the in-frame clones, and not every one. The sample yields fewer than 400,000 clones, less than 90% seen once. Treatment in this sample: some 20 received Ad26.COV2.S at low or high dose, single or two shots; about 5 received placebo; per-sample allocation not given. Repertoires come from day 63 after the first vaccine or placebo injection. Study outcomes and limitations: While placebo recipients had lower spike-specific TCR breadth, vaccine recipients had more. In TCR breadth and depth analyses, total T cell responses may have been underestimated.

With respect to this clone: Its antigen is as yet unknown.

CDR3 size: 16 residues. Trimming at V came to 6 bases and at J to 0 bases, leaving 8 bases not matched to a gene. Germline V gene data show CDR1 as SEHNR and CDR2 as FQNEAQ (reference sequence). Sequencing used peripheral blood, obtained in a trial of Ad26.COV2.S vaccine versus placebo. V and J are TRBV7-9 and TRBJ2-3; 8 bases are shared with TRBD1. The sequence was collected from a person between 18 and 65 years old who received the Ad26.COV2.S COVID-19 vaccine or a placebo. In nucleotides, the CDR3 is TGTGCCAGCAGTCCTTGGACAGGGAGGAGCACAGATACGCAGTATTTT. Its protein is CASSPWTGRSTDTQYF.